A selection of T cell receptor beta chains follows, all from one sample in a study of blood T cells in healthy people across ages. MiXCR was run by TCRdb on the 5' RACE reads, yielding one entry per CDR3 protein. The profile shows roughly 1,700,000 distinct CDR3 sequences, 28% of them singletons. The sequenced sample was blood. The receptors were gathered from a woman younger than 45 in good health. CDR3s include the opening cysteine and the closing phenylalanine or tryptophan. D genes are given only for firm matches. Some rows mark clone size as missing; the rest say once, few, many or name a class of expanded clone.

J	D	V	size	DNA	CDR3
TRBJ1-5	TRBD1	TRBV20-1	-	TGCAGTGCCTACAGGGGATACCGTCAGCCCCAGCATTTT	CSAYRGYRQPQHF
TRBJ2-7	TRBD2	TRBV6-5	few	TGTGCCAGCAGCATGGGGCTAGCGGGGGGCTACGAGCAGTACTTC	CASSMGLAGGYEQYF
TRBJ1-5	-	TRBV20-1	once	TGCAGTGCTAGCGGCGACTATAGCAATCAGCCCCAGCATTTT	CSASGDYSNQPQHF
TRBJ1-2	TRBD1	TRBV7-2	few	TGTGCCAGCAATGTTAAGGGGGCGGCCTATGGCTACACCTTC	CASNVKGAAYGYTF
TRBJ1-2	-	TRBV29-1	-	TGCAGCGTTGATGCAGTCGAACCTCTAAGCGGCTACACCTTC	CSVDAVEPLSGYTF
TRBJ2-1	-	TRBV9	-	TGTGCCAGCAATCGGCGAGGACCCTACAATGAGCAGTTCTTC	CASNRRGPYNEQFF
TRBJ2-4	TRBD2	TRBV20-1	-	TGCAGTGCTAATAGCGGGACGTTCGGAAACATTCAGTACTTC	CSANSGTFGNIQYF
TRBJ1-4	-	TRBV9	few	TGTGCCAGCAGCGTAGTGGGGGATAATGAAAAACTGTTTTTT	CASSVVGDNEKLFF
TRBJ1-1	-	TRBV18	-	TGTGCCAGCTCACCTGAGTTAATGAACACTGAAGCTTTCTTT	CASSPELMNTEAFF
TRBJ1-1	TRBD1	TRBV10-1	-	TGCGCCAGCAGTGATGGGACAGGGCCCACTGAAGCTTTCTTT	CASSDGTGPTEAFF
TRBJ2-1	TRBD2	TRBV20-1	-	TGCAGTGCTGGACTAGCGGGAATCAATGAGCAGTTCTTC	CSAGLAGINEQFF
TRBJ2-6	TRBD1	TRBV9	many	TGTGCCAGCAGCTTGCGACCGGGACAGGTTAGCTCTGGGGCCAACGTCCTGACTTTC	CASSLRPGQVSSGANVLTF
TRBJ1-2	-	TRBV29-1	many	TGCAGCGTTGAAATGGGGACAAGCGTCTATGGCTACACCTTC	CSVEMGTSVYGYTF
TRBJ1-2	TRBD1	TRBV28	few	TGTGCCAGCAGTTCGGGACAGCCATGGGGTGGCTACACCTTC	CASSSGQPWGGYTF
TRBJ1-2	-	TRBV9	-	TGTGCCAGCAGCGTTGGTCCCGACAGGAGGGATGGCTACACCTTC	CASSVGPDRRDGYTF
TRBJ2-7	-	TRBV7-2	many	TGTGCCAGCAGCACGAGGGCAGGGGAGGAGTACGAGCAGTACTTC	CASSTRAGEEYEQYF
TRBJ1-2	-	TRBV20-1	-	TGCAGTGCTAGAGAACGGAACTATGGCTACACCTTC	CSARERNYGYTF
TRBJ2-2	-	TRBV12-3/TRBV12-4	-	TGTGCCAGCAGTCCGATGCGGGTTAACACCGGGGAGCTGTTTTTT	CASSPMRVNTGELFF
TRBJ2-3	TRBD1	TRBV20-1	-	TGCAGTGCTAGAGAAAGGACAGGCCCCGCAGATACGCAGTATTTT	CSARERTGPADTQYF
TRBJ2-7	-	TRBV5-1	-	TGCGCCAGCAGCGCCGGAAGGGACACCTACAATGAGCAGTACTTC	CASSAGRDTYNEQYF
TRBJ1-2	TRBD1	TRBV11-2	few	TGTACCAGCAGCGAACAGGGGAACTATGGCTACACCTTC	CTSSEQGNYGYTF
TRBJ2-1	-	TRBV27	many	TGTGCCAGCAGTTTATCTATAACTAACCCCTATGAGCAGTTCTTC	CASSLSITNPYEQFF
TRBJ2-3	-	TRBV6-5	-	TGTGCCAGCAGGAGACGCGGCCGCACAGATACGCAGTATTTT	CASRRRGRTDTQYF
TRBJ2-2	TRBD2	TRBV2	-	TGTGCCAGCAGTGAATGGTCTAGCGGGGGGCCCGCGAACACCGGGGAGCTGTTTTTT	CASSEWSSGGPANTGELFF
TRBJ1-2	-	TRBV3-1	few	TGCGCCAGCAGCCAAGGGACTGGCTACACCTTC	CASSQGTGYTF
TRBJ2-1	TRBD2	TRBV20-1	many	TGCAGTGCTAGGCCTAGCGGGAACGCCAATGAGCAGTTCTTC	CSARPSGNANEQFF
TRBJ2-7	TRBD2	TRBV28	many	TGTGCCAGCAGTTCCGGGACTACTCCCCACGAGCAGTACTTC	CASSSGTTPHEQYF
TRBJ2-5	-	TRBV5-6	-	TGTGCCAGCAGCTTGTTAAAGGGACCACCTAAGAGGACCCAGTACTTC	CASSLLKGPPKRTQYF
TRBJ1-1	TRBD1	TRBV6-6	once	TGTGCCAGCAGGATCCCCATCGAGGGGGCGGACCTGAACACTGAAGCTTTCTTT	CASRIPIEGADLNTEAFF
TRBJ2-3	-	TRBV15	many	TGTGCCACCAGCAGAGCCATCGCTGTATCTACAGATACGCAGTATTTT	CATSRAIAVSTDTQYF
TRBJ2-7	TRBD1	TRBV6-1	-	TGTGCCAGCAGGGCAACAGACAGGGGGACCTACGAGCAGTACTTC	CASRATDRGTYEQYF
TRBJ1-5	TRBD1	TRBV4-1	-	TGCGCCAGCAGCCAAGCAGGGGGAATCTGGCAGCCCCAGCATTTT	CASSQAGGIWQPQHF
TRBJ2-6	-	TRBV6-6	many	TGTGCCAGCAGTTCGGGCGAGGGACTTTCTGGGGCCAACGTCCTGACTTTC	CASSSGEGLSGANVLTF
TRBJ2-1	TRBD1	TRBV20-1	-	TGCAGTGCTCGGAGGGGGACAGGGGACGAGTTCTTC	CSARRGTGDEFF
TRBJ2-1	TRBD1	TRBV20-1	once	TGCAGTGGATACCCGGGACAGGGGAACAATGGGCAGTTCTTC	CSGYPGQGNNGQFF
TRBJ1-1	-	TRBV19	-	TGTGCCAGTAGTATAGGAGGGAGCACTGAAGCTTTCTTT	CASSIGGSTEAFF
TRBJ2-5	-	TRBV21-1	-	TGTGCCAGCAGCGCCCTATGGGGGACCCAGTACTTC	CASSALWGTQYF
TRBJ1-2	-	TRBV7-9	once	TGTGCCAGCAGCTCAAACAGCCTACAGGGCCGGAATGGTTACACCTTC	CASSSNSLQGRNGYTF
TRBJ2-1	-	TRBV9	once	TGTGCCAGCAGCGTATCCCCGGACAATGAGCAGTTCTTC	CASSVSPDNEQFF
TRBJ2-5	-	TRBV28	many	TGTGCCAGCACCTCCCTCGGTGAGCAGTACTTC	CASTSLGEQYF
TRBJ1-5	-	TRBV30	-	TGTGCCTGGAGTGTACCCGGGGGTCAAGGGACCCAGCATTTT	CAWSVPGGQGTQHF
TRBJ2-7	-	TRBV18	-	TGTGCCAGCTCAGCCGGGACTGTCTACGAGCAGTACTTC	CASSAGTVYEQYF
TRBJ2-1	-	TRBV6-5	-	TGTGCCAGCAGCCGCCGAGCAGGGCGGGATGAGCAGTTCTTC	CASSRRAGRDEQFF
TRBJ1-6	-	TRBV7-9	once	TGTGCAGTGGACGCCCGGGTGAATTCACCCCTCCACTTT	CAVDARVNSPLHF
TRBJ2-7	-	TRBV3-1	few	TGTGCCAGCAGCCAAGATCCAACGACTAAGACCTACGAGCAGTACTTC	CASSQDPTTKTYEQYF
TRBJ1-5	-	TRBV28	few	TGTGCCAGCAGTTTTGCGTACCCAAATCAGCCCCAGCATTTT	CASSFAYPNQPQHF
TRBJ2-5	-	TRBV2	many	TGTGCCAGCAGGCCGGGACGCCAAGAGACCCAGTACTTC	CASRPGRQETQYF
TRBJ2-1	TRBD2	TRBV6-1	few	TGTGCCAGCAGATTGACTAGCGGGACCAATGAGCAGTTCTTC	CASRLTSGTNEQFF